This TCR beta chain was found in a study of blood T cell repertoires in COVID-19. Overall study context: Both acute and convalescent COVID-19 samples were obtained from the United States, Italy and Spain. The analysed material was cDNA or gDNA that came from T cells, B-cell-depleted T cells, or PBMCs.

This CDR3 has 15 residues. The germline V and J ends were trimmed by 1 base and 6 bases, with 13 bases remaining between them. Germline-derived CDR1 and CDR2 are SGHTA and FQGTGA. As processed by the authors: Amplified reference gene primers provided the basis for estimating nucleated cell counts. Some clones are missing from TCRdb's copy, which holds only in-frame ones; the method was immunoSEQ multiplex PCR. For V, J and clone size, that table is used; D and trimming come from the DNA. Among around 260,000 clones listed, about nine tenths were seen once. The J gene is TRBJ2-1, the V gene TRBV7-3; D is perhaps TRBD1 (5 bases). This TCR derives from a man aged 55-75 years who had recovered from COVID-19. Material for sequencing was peripheral blood. In nucleotides, the CDR3 is TGTGCCAGCAGCTTAAAAGGGGTCGGTGGCAATGAGCAGTTCTTC. This codes for CASSLKGVGGNEQFF.